These T cell receptor beta chains were read from a single sample in a study of T cell responses to AZD1222 COVID-19 vaccine. This table comes from immunoSEQ multiplex PCR, and its TCRdb copy is limited to in-frame clones, with some not included. The profile covers roughly 130,000 clones, with approximately 88% appearing a single time and over 15% taken by the ten largest. The source was peripheral blood, collected on day 0 of MenACWY control vaccination. The source of these receptors is an adult in good health. Each CDR3 is given with its conserved first and last residue. The order of the fields is V gene, D gene, J gene, clone size, CDR3 protein, CDR3 DNA. D genes are given only for firm matches. Only part of the rows carry a size: once, few, many, or a class if the clone is expanded.

TRBV7-2	TRBD2	TRBJ2-7	.	CASSLGGSGRVLYEQYF	TGTGCCAGCAGCTTAGGTGGTAGCGGGAGAGTTCTCTACGAGCAGTACTTC
TRBV6-5	.	TRBJ1-5	.	CASSPSGKGNQPQHF	TGTGCCAGCAGCCCCTCCGGGAAAGGCAATCAGCCCCAGCATTTT
TRBV19	TRBD1	TRBJ1-1	.	CASSIKTGVNTEAFF	TGTGCCAGTAGTATAAAGACAGGGGTGAACACTGAAGCTTTCTTT
TRBV4-2	.	TRBJ2-3	.	CASSQVWLEDTQYF	TGTGCCAGCAGCCAAGTTTGGCTCGAAGATACGCAGTATTTT
TRBV5-1	TRBD1	TRBJ2-7	.	CASSLETGSYEQYF	TGCGCCAGCAGCTTGGAGACAGGGTCCTACGAGCAGTACTTC
TRBV9	.	TRBJ2-2	.	CASSVEGRTVGELFF	TGTGCCAGCAGCGTAGAGGGTAGGACCGTCGGGGAGCTGTTTTTT
TRBV11-2	.	TRBJ1-5	.	CASSSNQRVSNQPQHF	TGTGCCAGCAGCTCCAACCAACGGGTAAGCAATCAGCCCCAGCATTTT
TRBV7-9	TRBD2	TRBJ2-7	.	CASSGLAGVRYEQYF	TGTGCCAGCAGCGGACTAGCGGGAGTTCGGTACGAGCAGTACTTC
TRBV21-1	.	TRBJ2-1	.	CASSSPAGREDANEQFF	TGTGCCAGCAGCAGCCCGGCGGGACGAGAGGATGCGAATGAGCAGTTCTTC
TRBV11-2	TRBD2	TRBJ2-7	.	CASSRRLAGGYEQYF	TGTGCCAGCAGCAGAAGACTAGCGGGAGGTTACGAGCAGTACTTC
TRBV29-1	.	TRBJ2-7	.	CSVKKGRSSYEQYF	TGCAGCGTTAAAAAGGGCCGCTCTAGTTACGAGCAGTACTTC
TRBV7-3	.	TRBJ2-3	.	CASSHRATDTQYF	TGTGCCAGCAGCCACAGGGCCACAGATACGCAGTATTTT
TRBV2	TRBD1	TRBJ2-7	.	CASGDRGIDEQYF	TGTGCCAGCGGGGACAGGGGGATCGACGAGCAGTACTTC
TRBV29-1	TRBD2	TRBJ2-1	.	CSVGGSSYNEQFF	TGCAGCGTTGGCGGGAGCTCCTACAATGAGCAGTTCTTC
TRBV6-4	TRBD2	TRBJ2-3	.	CAAGAGGDTDTQYF	TGTGCCGCGGGAGCGGGAGGGGATACAGATACGCAGTATTTT
TRBV10-3	.	TRBJ2-7	few	CAIAPQGGAYEQYF	TGTGCCATTGCCCCTCAGGGAGGCGCCTACGAGCAGTACTTC
TRBV5-4	.	TRBJ2-2	once	CASSPKGRGDTGELFF	TGTGCCAGCAGCCCTAAAGGGCGCGGGGACACCGGGGAGCTGTTTTTT
TRBV6-5	TRBD2	TRBJ2-7	.	CASGRTSGTPHF	TGTGCCAGCGGTAGGACTAGCGGGACCCCACACTTC
TRBV28	.	TRBJ2-5	.	CASSLRETQYF	TGTGCCAGCAGTTTACGGGAGACCCAGTACTTC
TRBV10-3	TRBD1	TRBJ2-7	.	CAISEPGTGLHEQYF	TGTGCCATCAGCGAGCCCGGGACAGGGCTGCACGAGCAGTACTTC
TRBV18	TRBD1	TRBJ2-7	.	CASSPGTGVSSYEQYF	TGTGCCAGCTCACCGGGAACAGGGGTTTCATCCTACGAGCAGTACTTC
TRBV11-2	.	TRBJ2-7	.	CASSLITATYEQYF	TGTGCCAGCAGCTTAATTACGGCTACCTACGAGCAGTACTTC
TRBV5-6	.	TRBJ1-4	.	CASTRGRTNEKLFF	TGTGCCAGCACGAGGGGGAGGACTAATGAAAAACTGTTTTTT
TRBV5-4	.	TRBJ2-6	.	CASRQERHYSGANVLTF	TGTGCCAGCCGACAGGAACGCCACTACTCGGGGGCCAACGTCCTGACTTTC
TRBV9	TRBD1	TRBJ2-3	.	CASSPRDSSTDTQYF	TGTGCCAGCAGCCCGAGGGACAGTAGCACAGATACGCAGTATTTT
TRBV10-2	.	TRBJ1-1	few	CASSDPDRNTEAFF	TGCGCCAGCAGTGACCCGGACAGGAACACTGAAGCTTTCTTT
TRBV6-5	.	TRBJ1-5	.	CASSHTDSSNQPQHF	TGTGCCAGCAGCCACACAGACAGTAGCAATCAGCCCCAGCATTTT
TRBV19	.	TRBJ2-7	.	CASRRMGEYEQYF	TGTGCCAGTAGGCGGATGGGGGAATACGAGCAGTACTTC
TRBV9	TRBD1	TRBJ2-7	.	CASSPWDRGHYEQYF	TGTGCCAGCAGCCCCTGGGACAGGGGACACTACGAGCAGTACTTC
TRBV9	TRBD1	TRBJ1-5	once	CASSPGTGFSNQPQHF	TGTGCCAGCAGCCCGGGGACAGGTTTTAGCAATCAGCCCCAGCATTTT
TRBV19	.	TRBJ1-5	.	CASSATGRGYLPQHF	TGTGCCAGTAGTGCAACAGGTCGGGGATATTTACCCCAGCATTTT
TRBV6-5	.	TRBJ2-1	.	CASSWVDSYHNEQFF	TGTGCCAGCAGTTGGGTGGACTCCTATCACAATGAGCAGTTCTTC
TRBV28	.	TRBJ1-2	.	CASSFSSTGNYGYTF	TGTGCCAGCAGTTTCTCTTCGACAGGAAACTATGGCTACACCTTC
TRBV5-1	.	TRBJ1-4	.	CASHEGANEKLFF	TGCGCCAGCCACGAGGGGGCTAATGAAAAACTGTTTTTT
TRBV19	TRBD2	TRBJ2-5	.	CASGAGEPPQTQYF	TGTGCCAGTGGAGCGGGAGAGCCCCCACAGACCCAGTACTTC
TRBV19	TRBD2	TRBJ2-7	.	CASSIDMTSGAPYEQYF	TGTGCCAGTAGTATAGATATGACTAGCGGAGCTCCCTACGAGCAGTACTTC
TRBV27	.	TRBJ2-7	.	CASKQGVVGEQYF	TGTGCCAGTAAACAGGGAGTTGTAGGCGAGCAGTACTTC
TRBV30	TRBD2	TRBJ2-5	.	CAWSVLAGVTQYF	TGTGCCTGGAGTGTACTGGCGGGAGTGACCCAGTACTTC
TRBV3-1/TRBV3-2	.	TRBJ2-7	few	CASSQDTWGLNSYEQYF	TGTGCCAGCAGCCAAGATACTTGGGGCCTGAACTCCTACGAGCAGTACTTC
TRBV11-2	.	TRBJ2-1	.	CASSPLLVMYNEQFF	TGTGCCAGCAGCCCGCTTTTGGTGATGTACAATGAGCAGTTCTTC
TRBV5-1	TRBD1	TRBJ1-5	.	CASSRTGGNQPQHF	TGCGCCAGCAGTCGGACAGGGGGGAATCAGCCCCAGCATTTT
TRBV29-1	.	TRBJ2-7	.	CSVGNSPHEQYF	TGCAGCGTTGGCAATTCTCCCCACGAGCAGTACTTC
TRBV7-9	TRBD1	TRBJ1-1	.	CASSLGQPNTEAFF	TGTGCCAGCAGCTTGGGACAGCCAAACACTGAAGCTTTCTTT
TRBV24-1	.	TRBJ1-1	.	CATSVTGSNTEAFF	TGTGCCACCAGTGTTACAGGGTCGAACACTGAAGCTTTCTTT
TRBV7-2	.	TRBJ2-7	.	CASSLATGQVGTSGTSYEQYF	TGTGCCAGCAGCTTAGCTACAGGACAGGTTGGCACTAGCGGAACTTCCTACGAGCAGTACTTC
TRBV6-6	.	TRBJ1-2	.	CASSYPTSAYGYTF	TGTGCCAGCAGTTACCCCACTTCGGCTTATGGCTACACCTTC
TRBV24-1	TRBD2	TRBJ2-1	.	CATSSLVGSGRPLYNEQFF	TGTGCCACCAGTTCCTTAGTGGGTAGCGGGAGGCCCCTTTACAATGAGCAGTTCTTC
TRBV6-5	.	TRBJ1-4	.	CASSYFPPTNEKLFF	TGTGCCAGCAGTTACTTTCCCCCAACTAATGAAAAACTGTTTTTT
TRBV7-9	TRBD1	TRBJ2-1	.	CASSSGIGTGANEQFF	TGTGCCAGCAGCTCCGGGATTGGGACAGGAGCAAATGAGCAGTTCTTC
TRBV5-1	.	TRBJ2-2	.	CASSLDGPDTGELFF	TGCGCCAGCAGCCTTGATGGGCCGGACACCGGGGAGCTGTTTTTT
TRBV7-9	.	TRBJ1-1	.	CASSFGGPIEAFF	TGTGCCAGCAGCTTTGGGGGGCCGATTGAAGCTTTCTTT
TRBV19	TRBD1	TRBJ2-7	.	CASSKRQGRGTYEQYF	TGTGCCAGTAGTAAAAGACAGGGTCGGGGAACCTACGAGCAGTACTTC